This T cell receptor beta chain was sequenced during a study of T cell responses to AZD1222 COVID-19 vaccine. Study-level background: Second-dose intervals of approximately 4 or approximately 12 weeks were pooled.

This table comes from immunoSEQ multiplex PCR, and its TCRdb copy is limited to in-frame clones, with some not included. This table has just under 55,000 clones, 70% to 90% appearing once. This CDR3 is 13 amino acids long. Trimming left V 5 bases short and J 5 bases short, with 12 bases between. The germline V gene has CDR1 MGHRA and CDR2 YSYEKL. A remark on this clone: What it binds is not known.

Study-wide findings and caveats: Baseline serostatus was positive in only a handful of AZD1222 recipients. Unmutated variant regions are reportedly targeted by nearly half of spike-specific TCRs.

The sequence was obtained from an adult in good health. The V and J genes are TRBV4-1 and TRBJ1-2, with a tentative D call TRBD1 (6 bases). Specimen: peripheral blood, collected on day 0 of AZD1222 vaccination. The CDR3 spells CASSSDRIYGYTF. The CDR3 region has the DNA TGCGCCAGCAGCTCGGACAGAATTTATGGCTACACCTTC.